These T cell receptor beta chains were read from a single sample in a study of T-cell reconstitution after alpha-beta-depleted transplantation in children. TCRdb reanalysed the PCR reads using MiXCR and keeps one entry per CDR3 protein. The sample contains about 200,000 distinct CDR3 sequences, about 6% of which appear only once. Source: PBMCs, taken before TCRalphabeta/CD19-depleted stem cell transplant. These receptors were obtained from a girl under three years old with combined immunodeficiency, due to receive a stem cell transplant. Each CDR3 is given with its conserved first and last residue. D genes are given only for firm matches. Expanded clones get a size class; other rows say once, few or many, or leave the size out.

clone size: many; D gene: NA; CDR3 length: 14; J gene: TRBJ2-7; V gene: TRBV29-1; CDR3 DNA: TGCAGCGTTGAAGTGAGGAAGAGCTCCTACGAGCAGTACTTC; CDR3 protein: CSVEVRKSSYEQYF
clone size: many; D gene: TRBD1; CDR3 length: 13; J gene: TRBJ1-2; V gene: TRBV7-3; CDR3 DNA: TGTGCCAGCAGCTTAAGGACAGGAGAGGACTACACCTTC; CDR3 protein: CASSLRTGEDYTF
clone size: few; D gene: TRBD2; CDR3 length: 15; J gene: TRBJ2-1; V gene: TRBV5-1; CDR3 DNA: TGCGCCAGCAGCTCTACCGGGGGGGCGGGGAATGAGCAGTTCTTC; CDR3 protein: CASSSTGGAGNEQFF
clone size: many; D gene: NA; CDR3 length: 13; J gene: TRBJ2-7; V gene: TRBV15; CDR3 DNA: TGTGCCTCCAGCGCAGGGAGCTCCTACGAGCAGTACTTC; CDR3 protein: CASSAGSSYEQYF
clone size: many; D gene: NA; CDR3 length: 13; J gene: TRBJ2-7; V gene: TRBV28; CDR3 DNA: TGTGCCAGCACTGTAGCCACAGGGTTCTCCCCGTACTTC; CDR3 protein: CASTVATGFSPYF
clone size: NA; D gene: NA; CDR3 length: 10; J gene: TRBJ2-1; V gene: TRBV6-8; CDR3 DNA: TGTGCCATTATTCTGGGGGAGCAGTTCTTC; CDR3 protein: CAIILGEQFF
clone size: NA; D gene: NA; CDR3 length: 8; J gene: TRBJ2-7; V gene: TRBV14; CDR3 DNA: TGTGCCAGCAGCCCCCGCGGTTTC; CDR3 protein: CASSPRGF
clone size: many; D gene: TRBD2; CDR3 length: 16; J gene: TRBJ2-1; V gene: TRBV4-1; CDR3 DNA: TGCGCCAGCAGCCTGTATAGCGGAGCGGGGTACAATGAGCAGTTCTTC; CDR3 protein: CASSLYSGAGYNEQFF
clone size: many; D gene: NA; CDR3 length: 15; J gene: TRBJ2-3; V gene: TRBV4-3; CDR3 DNA: TGCGCCAGCAGCCAAGTCCCTAGCGTGGCAGATACGCAGTATTTT; CDR3 protein: CASSQVPSVADTQYF
clone size: many; D gene: TRBD2; CDR3 length: 15; J gene: TRBJ2-7; V gene: TRBV28; CDR3 DNA: TGTGCCAGCAGTCCTCTTTGGCGGGAGTCTTCCGAGCAGTACTTC; CDR3 protein: CASSPLWRESSEQYF
clone size: many; D gene: TRBD2; CDR3 length: 14; J gene: TRBJ2-3; V gene: TRBV7-2; CDR3 DNA: TGTGCCAGCAGCCCGACTAGCGGGAGGAATACGCAGTATTTT; CDR3 protein: CASSPTSGRNTQYF
clone size: many; D gene: TRBD2; CDR3 length: 15; J gene: TRBJ2-1; V gene: TRBV13; CDR3 DNA: TGTGCCAGCAGCTCCCGACTAGCGGGGGCTAATGAGCAGTTCTTC; CDR3 protein: CASSSRLAGANEQFF
clone size: many; D gene: NA; CDR3 length: 15; J gene: TRBJ2-1; V gene: TRBV7-3; CDR3 DNA: TGTGCCAGCAGCCATGGACAGACCTCCTACAATGAGCAGTTCTTC; CDR3 protein: CASSHGQTSYNEQFF
clone size: many; D gene: NA; CDR3 length: 14; J gene: TRBJ2-7; V gene: TRBV20-1; CDR3 DNA: TGCAGTGCTAGAGTCGACCGCGTTCCCTACGAGCAGTACTTC; CDR3 protein: CSARVDRVPYEQYF
clone size: NA; D gene: TRBD2; CDR3 length: 15; J gene: TRBJ2-3; V gene: TRBV27; CDR3 DNA: TGTGCCAGCAGTTTAGGGACTAGCGGGAGAGATACGCAGTATTTT; CDR3 protein: CASSLGTSGRDTQYF
clone size: many; D gene: NA; CDR3 length: 15; J gene: TRBJ1-6; V gene: TRBV12-3/TRBV12-4; CDR3 DNA: TGTGCCAGCAGTTTGTCGAATCCAAATAATTCACCCCTCCACTTT; CDR3 protein: CASSLSNPNNSPLHF
clone size: many; D gene: NA; CDR3 length: 13; J gene: TRBJ2-4; V gene: TRBV25-1; CDR3 DNA: TGTGCCAGCAGTGACAGGGTTAAAAACATTCAGTACTTC; CDR3 protein: CASSDRVKNIQYF
clone size: many; D gene: NA; CDR3 length: 13; J gene: TRBJ2-7; V gene: TRBV7-6; CDR3 DNA: TGTGCCAGCAGCATTACAGGAAACAACGAGCAGTACTTC; CDR3 protein: CASSITGNNEQYF
clone size: few; D gene: NA; CDR3 length: 15; J gene: TRBJ1-2; V gene: TRBV2; CDR3 DNA: TGTGCCAGCAGTGATAATGGAGGGGATGACTATGGCTACACCTTC; CDR3 protein: CASSDNGGDDYGYTF
clone size: many; D gene: NA; CDR3 length: 11; J gene: TRBJ2-1; V gene: TRBV7-9; CDR3 DNA: TGCGCCAGCAGCTTGGGACATGAGCAGTTCTTC; CDR3 protein: CASSLGHEQFF
clone size: many; D gene: TRBD2; CDR3 length: 18; J gene: TRBJ2-5; V gene: TRBV12-3/TRBV12-4; CDR3 DNA: TGTGCCAGCAATCCCGGGTATGGGTTAGCGGGGTACCAAGAGACCCAGTACTTC; CDR3 protein: CASNPGYGLAGYQETQYF
clone size: many; D gene: TRBD2; CDR3 length: 15; J gene: TRBJ2-7; V gene: TRBV14; CDR3 DNA: TGTGCCAGCAGCCAAGTCGGACTAGCGGGATACGAGCAGTACTTC; CDR3 protein: CASSQVGLAGYEQYF
clone size: many; D gene: NA; CDR3 length: 17; J gene: TRBJ2-7; V gene: TRBV6-5; CDR3 DNA: TGTGCCAGCAGTTCCTCCGATGTGGGAGTGCCCGCATACGAGCAGTACTTC; CDR3 protein: CASSSSDVGVPAYEQYF
clone size: few; D gene: NA; CDR3 length: 16; J gene: TRBJ2-7; V gene: TRBV4-2; CDR3 DNA: TGTGCCAGCAGCCAAGATTCCCCCGACTTGGCCTACGAGCAGTACTTC; CDR3 protein: CASSQDSPDLAYEQYF
clone size: many; D gene: NA; CDR3 length: 15; J gene: TRBJ2-7; V gene: TRBV5-1; CDR3 DNA: TGCGCCAGCAGCTTGGTTTTTGGGGAGACCGGCGAGCAGTACTTC; CDR3 protein: CASSLVFGETGEQYF
clone size: NA; D gene: NA; CDR3 length: 14; J gene: TRBJ1-2; V gene: TRBV7-2; CDR3 DNA: TGTGCCAGCAGCTTAGCCATGATTAACTATGGCTACACCTTC; CDR3 protein: CASSLAMINYGYTF
clone size: few; D gene: NA; CDR3 length: 16; J gene: TRBJ2-1; V gene: TRBV2; CDR3 DNA: TGTGCCAGCAGTGAAGCTAAACTAAGGCTCTTTGATGAGCAGTTCTTC; CDR3 protein: CASSEAKLRLFDEQFF
clone size: many; D gene: TRBD2; CDR3 length: 16; J gene: TRBJ2-1; V gene: TRBV11-2; CDR3 DNA: TGTGCCAGCAGCGCCCCTGTAGCGGGGGGCCGCAATGAGCAGTTCTTC; CDR3 protein: CASSAPVAGGRNEQFF
clone size: many; D gene: TRBD2; CDR3 length: 19; J gene: TRBJ2-1; V gene: TRBV5-1; CDR3 DNA: TGCGCCAGCAGCTTGGGATTTCTAGCGGGAAGTGGCTCCTACAATGAGCAGTTCTTC; CDR3 protein: CASSLGFLAGSGSYNEQFF
clone size: many; D gene: TRBD2; CDR3 length: 16; J gene: TRBJ2-1; V gene: TRBV27; CDR3 DNA: TGTGCCAGCAGTTTTGAGGGGAGGGTCTCCTACAATGAGCAGTTCTTC; CDR3 protein: CASSFEGRVSYNEQFF
clone size: many; D gene: NA; CDR3 length: 14; J gene: TRBJ2-3; V gene: TRBV4-2; CDR3 DNA: TGTGCCAGCAGCCAAGGATTCTCCCTTGGGGCGCAGTATTTT; CDR3 protein: CASSQGFSLGAQYF
clone size: many; D gene: TRBD1; CDR3 length: 12; J gene: TRBJ2-1; V gene: TRBV5-6; CDR3 DNA: TGTGCCAGCAGCTCCGGGACAGATGAGCAGTTCTTC; CDR3 protein: CASSSGTDEQFF
clone size: many; D gene: NA; CDR3 length: 17; J gene: TRBJ2-1; V gene: TRBV4-1; CDR3 DNA: TGCGCCAGCAGCCAAGATCCCCCATCCAGCTCCTACAATGAGCAGTTCTTC; CDR3 protein: CASSQDPPSSSYNEQFF
clone size: many; D gene: TRBD1; CDR3 length: 13; J gene: TRBJ1-1; V gene: TRBV29-1; CDR3 DNA: TGCAGCGTTGGGGGGGACAGGGGGCCTGAAGCTTTCTTT; CDR3 protein: CSVGGDRGPEAFF
clone size: many; D gene: NA; CDR3 length: 14; J gene: TRBJ2-5; V gene: TRBV7-3; CDR3 DNA: TGTGCCAGCAGCTTATCAGGGTCCCAAGAGACCCAGTACTTC; CDR3 protein: CASSLSGSQETQYF
clone size: NA; D gene: TRBD1; CDR3 length: 15; J gene: TRBJ2-3; V gene: TRBV30; CDR3 DNA: TGTGCCTGGAGTGTACTAAGGCAGGGGGCTGCTACGCAGTATTTT; CDR3 protein: CAWSVLRQGAATQYF
clone size: many; D gene: NA; CDR3 length: 16; J gene: TRBJ2-2; V gene: TRBV7-7; CDR3 DNA: TGTGCCAGCAGCTTATACGGGGATTACCACACCGGGGAGCTGTTTTTT; CDR3 protein: CASSLYGDYHTGELFF
clone size: NA; D gene: TRBD1; CDR3 length: 16; J gene: TRBJ1-1; V gene: TRBV27; CDR3 DNA: TGTGCCAGCGGAATAAACAGGGGAAGCGGCTACACTGAAGCTTTCTTT; CDR3 protein: CASGINRGSGYTEAFF
clone size: many; D gene: TRBD2; CDR3 length: 15; J gene: TRBJ2-3; V gene: TRBV7-2; CDR3 DNA: TGTGCCAGCAGCTTAGAAGCGGGAGTTATGGATACGCAGTATTTT; CDR3 protein: CASSLEAGVMDTQYF
clone size: NA; D gene: NA; CDR3 length: 13; J gene: TRBJ2-7; V gene: TRBV20-1; CDR3 DNA: TGCAGTGCCCTTCGGGACCCTTTTCACGAGCAGTACTTC; CDR3 protein: CSALRDPFHEQYF
clone size: NA; D gene: NA; CDR3 length: 13; J gene: TRBJ2-1; V gene: TRBV12-3/TRBV12-4; CDR3 DNA: TGTGCCAGCAGTTTTACAAGCTACAATGAGCAGTTCTTC; CDR3 protein: CASSFTSYNEQFF
clone size: many; D gene: NA; CDR3 length: 15; J gene: TRBJ2-3; V gene: TRBV4-1; CDR3 DNA: TGCGCCAGCAGCCAAGCAGGTAGTGGTTCAGATACGCAGTATTTT; CDR3 protein: CASSQAGSGSDTQYF
clone size: many; D gene: TRBD2; CDR3 length: 13; J gene: TRBJ2-1; V gene: TRBV6-2/TRBV6-3; CDR3 DNA: TGTGCCAGCAATCCAGGGACTAGAGCTGAGCAGTTCTTC; CDR3 protein: CASNPGTRAEQFF
clone size: many; D gene: NA; CDR3 length: 13; J gene: TRBJ1-2; V gene: TRBV28; CDR3 DNA: TGTGCCAGCTCAATAGGGGGGGGCTATGGCTACACCTTC; CDR3 protein: CASSIGGGYGYTF
clone size: many; D gene: TRBD1; CDR3 length: 18; J gene: TRBJ1-1; V gene: TRBV6-5; CDR3 DNA: TGTGCCAGCAGTTACATAGGGACAGGGGGAGTCGTGGACACTGAAGCTTTCTTT; CDR3 protein: CASSYIGTGGVVDTEAFF
clone size: many; D gene: NA; CDR3 length: 15; J gene: TRBJ2-3; V gene: TRBV2; CDR3 DNA: TGTGCCAGCAGTGAAAGGGCCTGGGGCACAGATACGCAGTATTTT; CDR3 protein: CASSERAWGTDTQYF
clone size: many; D gene: NA; CDR3 length: 13; J gene: TRBJ2-1; V gene: TRBV5-1; CDR3 DNA: TGCGCCAGCAGCCTGGACTGGCCGGCGGAGCAGTTCTTC; CDR3 protein: CASSLDWPAEQFF
clone size: NA; D gene: TRBD1; CDR3 length: 16; J gene: TRBJ2-3; V gene: TRBV20-1; CDR3 DNA: TGCAGTGCTAGAGAGACCGGGACAGGTTATACAGATACGCAGTATTTT; CDR3 protein: CSARETGTGYTDTQYF